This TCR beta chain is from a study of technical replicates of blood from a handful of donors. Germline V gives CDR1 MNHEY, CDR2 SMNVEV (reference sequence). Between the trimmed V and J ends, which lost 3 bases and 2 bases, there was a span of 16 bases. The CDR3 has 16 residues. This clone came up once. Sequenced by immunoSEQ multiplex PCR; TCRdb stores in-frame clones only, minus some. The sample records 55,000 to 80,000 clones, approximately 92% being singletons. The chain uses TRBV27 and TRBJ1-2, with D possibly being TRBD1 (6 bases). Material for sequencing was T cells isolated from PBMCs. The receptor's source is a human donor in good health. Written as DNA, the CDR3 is TGTGCCAGCAGTTTCAACCTGAAAGGGGGAAACTATGGCTACACCTTC. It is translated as CASSFNLKGGNYGYTF.